Each of the 23 T cell receptor beta chains below was sequenced from the same sample in a study of T cells expressing NK-cell markers. After re-calling the 5' RACE reads, TCRdb lists one entry per CDR3 protein, DNA absent. Recorded for this sample: hundreds of thousands of distinct CDR3 sequences. Sequenced sample: blood T cells: a sorted CD56 or NKG2C T cell subset, CD4+ or CD8+ T cells, or bulk PBMC T cells (not recorded which). The receptors derive from a woman between 18 and 70 years old in good health.

This chain links TRBV28 with TRBJ1-6. CDR1 is MDHEN, CDR2 SYDVKM, per germline. The length of the CDR3 is 14 residues. The CDR3 protein is CAGASSSYNSPLHF.

The chain employs TRBV5-4 and TRBJ2-1; TCRdb returns TRBD1, unconfirmable since there is no DNA. Germline values: CDR1 SGHNT, CDR2 YYREEE (reference sequence). The CDR3 loop spans 15 amino acids. The CDR3 spells CASSLAPANSNEQFF.

This CDR3 reads CASSTLQAISGYEQYF. The V call is TRBV6-1, the J call TRBJ2-7; TCRdb outputs TRBD1, but without DNA this stays unchecked. The germline V gene has CDR1 MNHNS and CDR2 SASEGT. This CDR3 region has 16 residues.

The V call is TRBV7-9, the J call TRBJ1-2. CDR3 length: 15 amino acids. Per the germline V gene, CDR1 is SEHNR and CDR2 is FQNEAQ (reference sequence). CDR3 loop: CASSLAGAAGSGYTF.

The genes are TRBV9 and TRBJ2-7; the D gene TCRdb calls, TRBD2, cannot be checked with no DNA. This CDR3 has 15 amino acids. Germline loops: CDR1 SGDLS, CDR2 YYNGEE. The CDR3 sequence is CASSVVASASYEQYF.

The chain carries TRBV5-1 and TRBJ2-7; TCRdb picks TRBD2, but there is no DNA to check that call. Germline assignment: CDR1 SGHRS and CDR2 YFSETQ. This CDR3 has 15 residues. CDR3 sequence: CASSLGLAAYYEQYF.

The rearrangement links TRBV6-1 to TRBJ2-7; with no DNA, the TCRdb D assignment of TRBD1 cannot be verified. CDR1 MNHNS and CDR2 SASEGT come from the germline V gene. This CDR3 has 13 residues. CDR3 region: CASTRQGVYEQYF.

CDR3 in amino acids: CASSQEARAGGDNEQFF. The V gene is TRBV4-3, the J gene TRBJ2-1; TCRdb returns TRBD1, unconfirmable since there is no DNA. Germline V gene sequence: CDR1 LGHNA, CDR2 YSLEER. This CDR3 comprises 17 residues.

This chain joins TRBV27 and TRBJ2-7; TCRdb's D call of TRBD1 is untestable without DNA. Germline V gene lookup returns CDR1 MNHEY and CDR2 SMNVEV (reference sequence). The CDR3 runs 20 residues. The CDR3: CASSSRIRQGAYVRSYEQYF.

The chain employs TRBV28 and TRBJ2-5; lacking DNA, the TRBD1 call made by TCRdb goes unchecked. Germline CDR1 is MDHEN and CDR2 is SYDVKM. The CDR3 length is 15 residues. CDR3 loop: CASSLGTGQQETQYF. The full variable domain, with the rest looked up from reference TRBV28 and TRBJ2-5, is DVKVTQSSRYLVKRTGEKVFLECVQDMDHENMFWYRQDPGLGLRLIYFSYDVKMKEKGDIPEGYSVSREKKERFSLILESASTNQTSMYLCASSLGTGQQETQYFGPGTRLLVL.

The V call is TRBV7-9, the J call TRBJ2-1. This CDR3 comprises 15 residues. Germline V gene sequence: CDR1 SEHNR, CDR2 FQNEAQ (reference sequence). CDR3 region: CASSRGSGSYNEQFF.

The V and J genes are TRBV14 and TRBJ2-5; absent DNA, TCRdb's TRBD2 call cannot be checked. CDR3 length: 16 amino acids. Looked up from germline, CDR1 is SGHDN and CDR2 is FVKESK. CDR3 amino acids: CASSQDFLEGRETQYF.

The J gene is TRBJ1-2, the V gene TRBV4-3. The CDR3 is made up of 15 amino acids. The germline gives CDR1 LGHNA, CDR2 YSLEER. CDR3 in amino acids: CASSQDPTVNYGYTF.

This rearrangement joins TRBV20-1 to TRBJ2-1; no DNA is available, so the TRBD1 call from TCRdb remains unchecked. There are 15 residues in the CDR3. CDR1 is DFQATT, CDR2 SNEGSKA, per germline (reference sequence). The CDR3 spells CSASIWGPGDNEQFF.

This sequence joins TRBV28 and TRBJ2-1. The CDR3 contains 13 residues. CDR1 and CDR2 (germline): MDHEN, SYDVKM. The chain's CDR3 is CASSLTVGVEPFF.

The rearrangement links TRBV5-6 to TRBJ2-7; TCRdb reports TRBD2, a call that lacks DNA to check it against. This CDR3 spans 13 amino acids. CDR1 and CDR2 (germline): SGHDT, YYEEEE. The CDR3 protein is CASSLAGEDEQYF.

The CDR3 here is CASSVVIRIRQGQFF. This chain uses TRBV9 with TRBJ2-1. CDR1 is SGDLS, CDR2 YYNGEE, per germline. The CDR3 extends over 15 amino acids.

V usage is TRBV12-3 or TRBV12-4 and J usage is TRBJ1-6; TCRdb reports TRBD1, a call that lacks DNA to check it against. The CDR3 spans 14 residues. CDR3 region: CASSFGGTDSPLHF.

The chain has TRBV5-6 and TRBJ2-5; TCRdb lists TRBD1, though no DNA is available to test this call. The CDR3 totals 16 residues. CDR1 and CDR2 (germline): SGHDT, YYEEEE. The CDR3 spells CASSGAMGQAGETQYF.

The chain couples TRBV5-6 to TRBJ2-1. CDR3 length: 16 residues. Germline V gives CDR1 SGHDT, CDR2 YYEEEE. CDR3 loop: CASSSNDGRSYNEQFF.

V and J are TRBV29-1 and TRBJ1-2; TCRdb proposes TRBD1, but this gene call is untestable without DNA. This CDR3 is built from 11 residues. CDR1 and CDR2 from the germline V gene are SQVTM and ANQGSEA. The CDR3 here is CSGRQAYGYTF.

This rearrangement joins TRBV20-1 to TRBJ2-5; TCRdb designates TRBD1, a call that cannot be tested without DNA. CDR1 is DFQATT and CDR2 is SNEGSKA in the germline V gene (reference sequence). This CDR3 spans 14 amino acids. This chain's CDR3 is CSARRGGAMETQYF.

The gene calls are TRBV7-2 and TRBJ2-1; lacking DNA, the TRBD1 call made by TCRdb goes unchecked. The CDR3 totals 15 residues. CDR1 and CDR2 from the germline V gene are SGHTA and FQGNSA. The CDR3 here is CASSWSLRERNEQFF.